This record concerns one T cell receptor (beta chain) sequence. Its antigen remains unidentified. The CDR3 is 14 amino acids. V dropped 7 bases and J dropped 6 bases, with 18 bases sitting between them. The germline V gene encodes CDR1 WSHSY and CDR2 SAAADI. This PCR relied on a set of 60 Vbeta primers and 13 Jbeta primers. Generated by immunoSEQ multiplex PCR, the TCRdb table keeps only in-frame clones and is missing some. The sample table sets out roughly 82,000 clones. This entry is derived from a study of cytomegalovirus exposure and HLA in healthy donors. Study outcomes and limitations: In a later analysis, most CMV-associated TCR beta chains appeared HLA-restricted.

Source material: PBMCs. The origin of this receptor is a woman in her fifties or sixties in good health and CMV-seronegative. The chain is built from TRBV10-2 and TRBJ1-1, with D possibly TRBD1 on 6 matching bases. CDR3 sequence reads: CASTEIRGIPEAFF. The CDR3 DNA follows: TGCGCCAGCACTGAAATCAGGGGAATCCCTGAAGCTTTCTTT.